This TCR beta chain is drawn from a study of human T cells and chemical hapten exposure. Study-level information: Subjects had 2% DPC placed on about 2 cm by about 2 cm of upper inner arm skin for sensitization.

Broader study findings: DPC sensitization did not alter TCRs above 1 in 1000 frequency.

Indicated time point: patch test 2, 6 weeks after DPC sensitization. Treatment reported: therapeutic diphenylcyclopropenone sensitization with weekly scalp DPC. Extraction yielded total RNA from whole blood (unfractionated). This clonotype has a count of ten or more. Its antigen is as yet unknown. The CDR3 has 15 residues. V gave up 5 bases and J gave up 5 bases, with 18 bases separating them. TCRdb re-called the RACE reads with MiXCR, one entry per CDR3 protein. Among roughly 42,000 distinct CDR3 sequences, approximately 9.5% were seen once, and the ten largest hold 13% to 15%. The source was whole blood, collected in connection with sensitization to the hapten diphenylcyclopropenone (DPC). V gene TRBV12-3 or TRBV12-4 combines with J gene TRBJ1-1; possibly TRBD1 for D (5 bases). The receptor was isolated from a woman younger than 45 with alopecia areata. Some clones in this sample may be carry-over from other donors' samples. Here the CDR3 DNA reads TGTGCCAGCAGTCGGGACCTATATGGTAGTACTGAAGCTTTCTTT. Its protein product is CASSRDLYGSTEAFF.